A selection of T cell receptor beta chains follows, all from one sample in a study of blood T cell repertoires in COVID-19. Using immunoSEQ multiplex PCR, the repertoire was profiled, and TCRdb retains in-frame clones only, with some absent. This sample has 250,000 to 300,000 clones, with more than 85% found just once. The sequenced sample was peripheral blood. Receptors originate from a man between 18 and 29 years old with active or convalescent COVID-19. CDR3s include the opening cysteine and the closing phenylalanine or tryptophan. The order of the fields is V gene, J gene, CDR3 length, CDR3 protein.

>TRBV6-2/TRBV6-3|TRBJ2-5|13
CASSRGPQETQYF
>TRBV28|TRBJ1-4|12
CASTGQNEKLFF
>TRBV6-5|TRBJ2-5|13
CASLAGNQETQYF
>TRBV5-1|TRBJ1-1|15
CASSLDIQMNTEAFF
>TRBV24-1|TRBJ2-1|15
CATSALRVPADEQFF
>TRBV6-1|TRBJ1-5|15
CASSEYRGPGQPQHF
>TRBV2|TRBJ1-5|12
CASSREVALQHF
>TRBV23-1|TRBJ1-2|11
CASSRERGYTF
>TRBV7-3|TRBJ2-1|16
CASSLNPGLAVYEQFF
>TRBV6-2/TRBV6-3|TRBJ2-1|16
CASSYPLAGVRDEQFF
>TRBV11-2|TRBJ2-3|17
CASSLELAGGRPDTQYF
>TRBV6-1|TRBJ2-7|15
CASSDLGQGVYEQYF
>TRBV5-6|TRBJ2-7|17
CASSPKPRDRDPHEQYF
>TRBV14|TRBJ2-2|16
CASSSRGRARTGELFF
>TRBV12-3/TRBV12-4|TRBJ1-2|12
CASSLSGVGYTF
>TRBV19|TRBJ2-3|13
CATRDRGRDTQYF
>TRBV24-1|TRBJ2-2|15
CATSDSGANTGELFF
>TRBV19|TRBJ1-5|15
CASSIRQASNQPQHF
>TRBV7-3|TRBJ1-2|15
CASSPGTGGAYGYTF
>TRBV6-5|TRBJ1-5|15
CASSSYTGGNQPQHF
>TRBV28|TRBJ2-1|11
CASSLIGEAFF
>TRBV6-2/TRBV6-3|TRBJ1-4|11
CASTPGGELFF
>TRBV7-2|TRBJ1-1|14
CASIFLVRDTEAFF
>TRBV5-4|TRBJ2-3|16
CASSPAGLLLTDTQYF
>TRBV29-1|TRBJ2-3|15
CSGQRGPGPTDTQYF
>TRBV27|TRBJ1-1|15
CASSLLYQRGTEAFF
>TRBV7-8|TRBJ2-7|14
CASSLAGQAYEQYF
>TRBV11-3|TRBJ2-2|16
CASSLDLGRRAGELFF
>TRBV19|TRBJ2-5|15
CASSIQGTLKETQYF
>TRBV5-1|TRBJ2-5|16
CASSPYLAGGFETQYF
>TRBV2|TRBJ1-5|15
CASSQRRGGEQPQHF
>TRBV3-1/TRBV3-2|TRBJ2-1|14
CASSQGRRANEQFF
>TRBV2|TRBJ2-5|15
CASSGEQGDWETQYF
>TRBV10-1|TRBJ2-3|14
CASSGSGRENTQYF
>TRBV9|TRBJ2-1|15
CASSVGRGGLHEQFF
>TRBV5-5|TRBJ1-2|13
CASSPDSSYGYTF
>TRBV19|TRBJ1-6|17
CASSIPPRGKRRITLHF
>TRBV4-2|TRBJ2-4|15
CASSRPQGSQNIQYF
>TRBV7-3|TRBJ2-3|15
CASSLSGTTTDTQYF
>TRBV2|TRBJ1-1|13
CASYEVANTEAFF
>TRBV4-1|TRBJ1-2|16
CASSQEAGQGAGGYTF
>TRBV3-1/TRBV3-2|TRBJ2-7|14
CASSQESGSYEQYF
>TRBV12-3/TRBV12-4|TRBJ2-3|12
CASSRETDTQYF
>TRBV7-9|TRBJ2-5|15
CASSLGVGDAETQYF
>TRBV27|TRBJ1-5|14
CASSFRGSNQPQHF
>TRBV5-4|TRBJ2-7|15
CASSFGLADSYEQYF
>TRBV11-2|TRBJ2-7|14
CASSFGGGTYEQYF
>TRBV24-1|TRBJ2-4|11
CATSDGAGEYF
>TRBV10-3|TRBJ2-3|15
CAISEQGPSTDTQYF